Sequencing of this T cell receptor beta chain was carried out in a study of blood T cell repertoires in COVID-19. Germline V gene lookup returns CDR1 LGHDT and CDR2 YNNKEL (reference sequence). This CDR3 has 13 residues. V lost 2 bases and J lost 4, with 8 bases in between. The protocol was immunoSEQ multiplex PCR, while the TCRdb copy is restricted to in-frame clones and leaves out a portion. The sample holds about 89,000 clones, over 70% seen once. Sequencing was done on a sample of peripheral blood. The source of this sequence is a woman at least 80 years old with acute or convalescent COVID-19. This chain joins TRBV3-1 (or the pseudogene TRBV3-2) and TRBJ2-5; D is perhaps TRBD2 (6 bases). CDR3 nucleotides: TGTGCCAGCAGCCAAAGGACTACAGAGACCCAGTACTTC. Amino acids: CASSQRTTETQYF.